This record covers a single T cell receptor beta chain. Its antigen target is currently unknown. Base quality data are lacking; no much larger clone is found one base away. Measured from the cysteine to the phenylalanine, the CDR3 is 12 residues long. Just the 36-base CDR3 DNA is kept, in frame starting at base 1. From the germline V gene, CDR1 is MGHDK and CDR2 is SYGVNS. V was cut back by 6 bases and J by 9 bases, leaving a gap of 14 bases between them. Ficoll-Paque density gradient centrifugation was the method used to isolate PBMCs. The data belong to a study of T-cell memory formation after mild COVID-19 (dated by TCRdb to the early 2020s). With respect to the entire study: TCR sequence clusters from the two donors were largely donor specific. Two young, previously healthy adult volunteers made up the cohort, one male and one female. Longitudinal TCRalpha and TCRbeta repertoire sequencing tracked T-cell clones expanding and contracting after mild COVID-19 in two donors. Study-wide findings and limitations: The study covered only a couple of mild cases, and larger cohorts including severe cases with pre-infection samples were considered necessary. Contracting CD4+ clones appeared mostly in the CM and EM memory subsets, whereas CD8+ clones were enriched in EMRA. Clones that contracted from day 15 to 85 showed balanced CD4/CD8 phenotypes, whereas a second wave of clones that expanded from day 15 to 37 leaned towards CD4+. The detection of some responding clones in pre-infection memory suggests that pre-existing cross-reactive memory T cells joined the SARS-CoV-2 response. SARS-CoV-2 specificity was not confirmed for the second-wave clones peaking on day 37.

The instrument was an Illumina NovaSeq 6000. TCRalpha and TCRbeta cDNA libraries were built by 5'RACE with constant-segment primers, adding sample barcodes and unique molecular identifiers. Trizol reagent was used to extract RNA from every sample. Library amplification was performed in two PCR steps, and a second sample barcode and Illumina TruSeq adapters were introduced in the second step. Sequencing of the libraries was done on an Illumina NovaSeq, producing 2 x 150 bp paired-end reads. In the source study's methods: With migec v1.2.7, reads were demultiplexed and then collapsed into UMI-guided consensus sequences. With mixcr v2.1.11, UMI consensuses were aligned to TRA and TRB V and J templates and assembled into clonotypes. A clonotype was counted as expanded or contracted only if both edgeR and NoisET called the change significant, with noise models trained on biological replicates. For edgeR calls, a false discovery rate-adjusted p below 0.01 and a log2 fold-change threshold of 1 were applied. As an exploratory analysis of dynamics, max-normalized trajectories of the 1000 most abundant clonotypes were examined by PCA with hierarchical clustering. Separately sequenced CD4+ and CD8+ repertoires were used to assign a CD4 or CD8 phenotype to each responding clone. TCRdb passed the public sequencing reads through fastp at Q25 and MiXCR, retaining productive beta sequences. Rows are combined by CDR3 protein, so each entry shows the most common genes and DNA. The V and J calls and clone size are TCRdb's, not the authors'. Within this sample are 450,000 or so distinct CDR3 sequences, with roughly 25% of them counted one time only. Together, the top ten hold under 15% of the sample.

The chain joins TRBV25-1 to TRBJ2-5; the D gene assignment is ambiguous. This TCR was sampled from an adult woman who had mild COVID-19 (a few samples of this study predate the infection). The sample titles of this study are shuffled in the database, so cell type and time point are left out; the donor was told from shared clones. Sequencing was carried out using PBMCs or a T cell subset sorted from them (not recorded which). The bases read TGTGCCAGCAGCGCAGGTTCTCGGGCCCAGTACTTC. Translated, this is CASSAGSRAQYF.